These 22 T cell receptor beta chains originate from one sample sequenced in a study of blood T cells in healthy people across ages. Through a sample-barcoded 5' primer and a J-beta primer mix, a second PCR was run for roughly 7 to 11 cycles. TCRdb processed the 5' RACE reads anew with MiXCR; each CDR3 protein has one entry. The profile covers 650,000 to 900,000 distinct CDR3 sequences, with 60% to 80% appearing a single time and 28% taken by the ten largest. Sequencing input: blood. Every receptor here comes from a man aged 30 to 45 in good health.

J is TRBJ2-1 and V is TRBV7-2, with 7 bases aligning to TRBD1. The CDR3 is 12 residues long. Looked up from germline, CDR1 is SGHTA and CDR2 is FQGNSA. Trimming took 5 bases from V and 8 from J; bases not matched to a gene: 3. The CDR3 DNA follows: TGTGCCAGCAGCAAAGGGGGCGATGAGCAGTTCTTC. It is translated as CASSKGGDEQFF.

The chain is built from TRBV6-6 and TRBJ1-5; D is unclear. Germline V CDR1 and CDR2: MNHNY, SVGAGI (reference sequence). Trimming removed 2 bases from V and 2 bases from J, with 7 bases in between. This CDR3 is 14 amino acids long. The DNA of the CDR3 is TGTGCCAGCAGTTACGGCCAACGCAATCAGCCCCAGCATTTT. Translated, it gives CASSYGQRNQPQHF.

The sample holds many counts of this clonotype. The rearrangement uses TRBV27 and TRBJ2-7, with D unresolved. The CDR3 sequence is 14 residues long. Germline V gives CDR1 MNHEY, CDR2 SMNVEV (reference sequence). The ends were cut back, 2 bases at V and 0 bases at J, with 8 bases in the middle. The CDR3 protein is CASSLAYSSYEQYF. The CDR3 DNA reads as TGTGCCAGCAGTTTAGCCTACAGCTCCTACGAGCAGTACTTC.

V is TRBV2 and J is TRBJ1-5, with D possibly TRBD1 on 6 matching bases. V lost 9 bases and J lost 3, with 12 bases in between. The CDR3 covers 13 residues. Germline CDR1 and CDR2: SNHLY and FYNNEI. The CDR3: CASCGQINQPQHF. The CDR3 bases are TGTGCCAGTTGTGGACAGATCAATCAGCCCCAGCATTTT.

V and J are TRBV9 and TRBJ2-2; D assignment may be TRBD1 or TRBD2 (5 bases each). The CDR3 is made up of 17 amino acids. V lost 1 base, J lost 7 bases, and 20 bases lay in between. Germline V gene data show CDR1 as SGDLS and CDR2 as YYNGEE. CDR3 residues: CASSVRQGPTIFGELFF. CDR3 DNA: TGTGCCAGCAGCGTAAGGCAGGGACCCACGATCTTCGGGGAGCTGTTTTTT.

This clonotype was picked up a small number of times. V gene TRBV12-3 or TRBV12-4 combines with J gene TRBJ2-1; D uncertain. This CDR3 contains 16 residues. The ends were cut back, 1 base at V and 3 bases at J, with 13 bases in the middle. CDR3 bases: TGTGCCAGCAGTTTAGGAGGCGGTCCGGTCTACAATGAGCAGTTCTTC. Protein product: CASSLGGGPVYNEQFF.

The gene calls are TRBV6-5 and TRBJ2-5; TRBD1 matches 10 bases. This CDR3 has 15 amino acids. V gave up 10 bases and J gave up 3 bases; unmatched junction bases: 11. CDR1 is MNHEY, CDR2 SVGAGI, per germline. The CDR3 region is CATRRRGQGKETQYF. In nucleotides, the CDR3 is TGTGCCACCCGACGGAGGGGACAGGGGAAAGAGACCCAGTACTTC.

J is TRBJ2-7 and V is TRBV5-1; D not resolved. The length of the CDR3 is 14 residues. Trimming took 4 bases from V and 7 from J, leaving 18 bases between them. Germline lookup yields CDR1 SGHRS and CDR2 YFSETQ. In nucleotides, the CDR3 is TGCGCCAGCAGCGTGGCCCGCAGATCGGGTGAGCAGTACTTC. Translation gives CASSVARRSGEQYF.

The V call is TRBV27, the J call TRBJ2-4; tentative D call: TRBD2 (6 bases). The end of the DNA is better explained by TRBJ2-7, so the J call may be wrong. The CDR3 runs to 15 residues. The germline CDR1 and CDR2 sequences are MNHEY and SMNVEV (reference sequence). This CDR3 is CASSLFSGGVHEQYF. CDR3 nucleotide sequence: TGTGCCAGCAGTTTATTCAGTGGAGGGGTCCACGAGCAGTACTTC.

This rearrangement joins TRBV20-1 to TRBJ2-7, with 8 bases lining up with TRBD1. CDR3 length: 13 residues. V lost 6 bases to trimming and J lost 2 bases; unmatched junction nucleotides: 6. Germline V gene sequence: CDR1 DFQATT, CDR2 SNEGSKA (reference sequence). CDR3 nucleotide sequence: TGCAGTGCCCCGGGACAGGAGACCTACGAGCAGTACTTC. It yields the protein CSAPGQETYEQYF.

This clonotype was observed a single time. This chain uses TRBV9 with TRBJ1-2; 9 positions agree with TRBD1. V lost 0 bases and J lost 2; bases outside the gene matches: 5. This CDR3 contains 16 residues. The V gene's germline CDR1 is SGDLS and CDR2 YYNGEE. DNA for the CDR3: TGTGCCAGCAGCGTAGGTACAGGGGGCCAAAACTATGGCTACACCTTC. Translated: CASSVGTGGQNYGYTF.

The chain has TRBV20-1 and TRBJ2-7, with a tentative D call TRBD1 (5 bases). V shed 2 bases and J shed 0 bases, with 11 bases lying between them. The CDR3 contains 14 residues. Germline CDR1 and CDR2: DFQATT and SNEGSKA (reference sequence). The CDR3 DNA sequence: TGCAGTGCTAGAAAGGACAAGAGCTCCTACGAGCAGTACTTC. Residues: CSARKDKSSYEQYF.

This chain joins TRBV20-1 and TRBJ2-5, with D perhaps matching TRBD2 (5 bases). The CDR3 spans 10 residues. Germline-derived CDR1 and CDR2 are DFQATT and SNEGSKA (reference sequence). The V gene lost 5 bases and the J gene lost 7 bases, with 8 bases spanning the gap. CDR3 residues: CSAGLGTQYF. The CDR3 coding sequence is TGCAGTGCTGGACTTGGGACCCAGTACTTC.

As DNA, the CDR3 is TGTGCCAGCAGCCAAGTCCCGGGGGCGGTAGACTACGAGCAGTACTTC. Translated, it gives CASSQVPGAVDYEQYF. V gene TRBV14 combines with J gene TRBJ2-7; tentatively, D is TRBD1 or TRBD2 (6 bases each). The CDR3 runs 16 residues. The V and J ends lost 1 base and 3 bases respectively, with 16 bases between them. From germline, CDR1 is SGHDN and CDR2 FVKESK.

The chain is built from TRBV7-9 and TRBJ2-1, with 7 bases that match TRBD2. J gave up 0 bases and V 1 base, and 12 bases lay outside the gene matches. CDR1 and CDR2 from the germline V gene are SEHNR and FQNEAQ (reference sequence). The CDR3 consists of 19 residues. The chain's CDR3 is CASSLELAKPQSSYNEQFF. CDR3 DNA sequence: TGTGCCAGCAGCTTAGAACTAGCGAAACCTCAGAGCTCCTACAATGAGCAGTTCTTC.

The V call is TRBV24-1, the J call TRBJ2-7; D not resolved. CDR3 length: 15 residues. Between the trimmed V and J ends, which lost 3 bases and 0 bases, there was a span of 11 bases. Germline loops: CDR1 KGHDR, CDR2 SFDVKD. This CDR3 reads CATSDPLRSSYEQYF. The CDR3 DNA reads TGTGCCACCAGTGATCCCCTCAGAAGCTCCTACGAGCAGTACTTC.

This clonotype was observed a few times. The rearrangement joins TRBV20-1 to TRBJ2-1; 15 positions agree with TRBD2. Germline values: CDR1 DFQATT, CDR2 SNEGSKA (reference sequence). The CDR3 covers 19 residues. V dropped 5 bases and J dropped 0; count of bases not matched to a gene: 11. The CDR3 spells CSAPTPGLAGGSSYNEQFF. The DNA of the CDR3 is TGCAGTGCTCCTACTCCGGGACTAGCGGGGGGTTCCTCCTACAATGAGCAGTTCTTC.

This clonotype was detected only once. V and J are TRBV29-1 and TRBJ1-2; possible D gene TRBD1, 6 bases. The CDR3 contains 15 residues. Germline loops: CDR1 SQVTM, CDR2 ANQGSEA. The germline V and J ends were trimmed by 1 base and 5 bases, with 17 bases remaining between them. CDR3 in amino acids: CSVEAEGGGWYGYTF. Here the CDR3 DNA reads TGCAGCGTTGAAGCGGAGGGAGGGGGATGGTATGGCTACACCTTC.

The J gene is TRBJ2-3, the V gene TRBV27; TRBD2 matches at 11 bases. Germline V gene sequence: CDR1 MNHEY, CDR2 SMNVEV (reference sequence). The CDR3 consists of 17 residues. The V gene end was trimmed by 5 bases and the J gene end by 3 bases; junction bases not matched to a gene: 10. DNA for the CDR3: TGTGCCAGCAGTGGACCGACTAGCGGGGAGGTAACAGATACGCAGTATTTT. It encodes CASSGPTSGEVTDTQYF.

The chain recombines TRBV4-1 with TRBJ1-6; weak D call: TRBD1 (5 bases). Germline V lookup: CDR1 MGHRA, CDR2 YSYEKL. The V end lost 3 bases, the J end lost 9 bases, and 15 bases lay between the germline ends. The length of the CDR3 is 15 residues. The CDR3 loop is CASSQQTAVSSPLHF. In nucleotides, the CDR3 is TGCGCCAGCAGCCAGCAGACAGCGGTTAGTTCACCCCTCCACTTT.

This chain connects TRBV20-1 to TRBJ2-1; TRBD2 might be the D (6 bases). From germline, CDR1 is DFQATT and CDR2 SNEGSKA (reference sequence). V dropped 4 bases and J dropped 6 bases, with 13 bases sitting between them. This CDR3 spans 13 amino acids. The CDR3 protein is CSATTGTFNEQFF. CDR3 sequence (DNA): TGCAGTGCTACAACCGGGACTTTCAATGAGCAGTTCTTC.

This clonotype was observed a few times. The rearrangement joins TRBV12-3 or TRBV12-4 to TRBJ1-1; no reliable D call. The CDR3 contains 13 residues. Trimming removed 5 bases at V and 6 bases at J, with 13 bases between. This CDR3 reads CASSVAGRAEAFF. The CDR3 nucleotides read TGTGCCAGCAGTGTTGCCGGTCGCGCTGAAGCTTTCTTT.